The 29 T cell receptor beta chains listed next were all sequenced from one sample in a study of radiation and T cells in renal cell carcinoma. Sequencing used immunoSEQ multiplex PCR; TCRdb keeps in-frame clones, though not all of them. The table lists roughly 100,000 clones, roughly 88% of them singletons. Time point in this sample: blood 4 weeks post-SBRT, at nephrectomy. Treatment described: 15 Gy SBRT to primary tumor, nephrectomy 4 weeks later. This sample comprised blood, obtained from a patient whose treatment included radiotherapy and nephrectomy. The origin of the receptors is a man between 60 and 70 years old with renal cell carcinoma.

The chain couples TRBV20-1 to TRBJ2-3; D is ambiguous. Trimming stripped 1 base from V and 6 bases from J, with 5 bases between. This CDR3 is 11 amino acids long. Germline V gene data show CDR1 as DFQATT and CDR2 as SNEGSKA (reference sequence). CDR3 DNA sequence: TGCAGTGCTAGAGGCGGTGATACGCAGTATTTT. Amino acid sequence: CSARGGDTQYF.

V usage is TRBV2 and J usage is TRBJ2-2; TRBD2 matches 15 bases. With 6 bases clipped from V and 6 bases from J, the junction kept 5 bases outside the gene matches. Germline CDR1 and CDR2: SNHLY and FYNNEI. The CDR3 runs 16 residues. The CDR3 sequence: CASRIGLAGGAGELFF. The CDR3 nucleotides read TGTGCCAGCAGGATAGGACTAGCGGGAGGGGCCGGGGAGCTGTTTTTT.

The CDR3 sequence: CASSTIRGSSYNEQFF. DNA for the CDR3: TGCGCCAGCAGCACTATTAGGGGGAGCTCCTACAATGAGCAGTTCTTC. The J gene is TRBJ2-1, the V gene TRBV5-1; tentatively, D is TRBD1 (6 bases). Trimming removed 4 bases from V and 0 bases from J, with 14 bases in between. Germline-derived CDR1 and CDR2 are SGHRS and YFSETQ. This CDR3 is 16 amino acids long.

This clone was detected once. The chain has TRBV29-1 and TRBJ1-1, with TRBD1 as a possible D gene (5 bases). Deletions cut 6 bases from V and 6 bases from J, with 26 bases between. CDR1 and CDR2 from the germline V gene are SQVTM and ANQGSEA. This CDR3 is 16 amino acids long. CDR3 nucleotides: TGCAGCGTCCCCTGGGCCCCGGCGGGGGGACGGGCTGAAGCTTTCTTT. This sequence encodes CSVPWAPAGGRAEAFF.

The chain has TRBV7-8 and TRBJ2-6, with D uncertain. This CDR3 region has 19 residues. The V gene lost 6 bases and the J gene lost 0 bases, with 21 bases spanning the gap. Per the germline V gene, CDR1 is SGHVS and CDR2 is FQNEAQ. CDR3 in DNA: TGTGCCAGCAGTCTATTTGGGCAGACCCTGATCTCTGGGGCCAACGTCCTGACTTTC. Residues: CASSLFGQTLISGANVLTF.

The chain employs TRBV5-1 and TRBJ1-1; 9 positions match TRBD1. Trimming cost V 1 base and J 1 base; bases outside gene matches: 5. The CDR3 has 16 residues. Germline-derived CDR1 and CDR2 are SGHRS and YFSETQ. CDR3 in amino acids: CASSLRQGGRNTEAFF. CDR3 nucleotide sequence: TGCGCCAGCAGCTTGAGACAGGGGGGGAGGAACACTGAAGCTTTCTTT.

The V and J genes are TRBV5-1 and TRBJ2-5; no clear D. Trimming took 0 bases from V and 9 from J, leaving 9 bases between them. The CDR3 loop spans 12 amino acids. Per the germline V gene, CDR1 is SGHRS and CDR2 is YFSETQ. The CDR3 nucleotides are TGCGCCAGCAGCTTGGATTTTGGAGCCCAGTACTTC. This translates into CASSLDFGAQYF.

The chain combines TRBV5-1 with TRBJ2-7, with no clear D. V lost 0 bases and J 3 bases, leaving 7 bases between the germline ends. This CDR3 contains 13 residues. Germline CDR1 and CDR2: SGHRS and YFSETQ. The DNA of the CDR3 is TGCGCCAGCAGCTTGGCATCCGGCTACGAGCAGTACTTC. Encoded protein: CASSLASGYEQYF.

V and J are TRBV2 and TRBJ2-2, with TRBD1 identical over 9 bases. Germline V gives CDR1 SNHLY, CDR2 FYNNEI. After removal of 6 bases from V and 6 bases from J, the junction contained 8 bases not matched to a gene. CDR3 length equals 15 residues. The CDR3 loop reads CASRQGTGSAGELFF. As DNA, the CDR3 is TGTGCCAGCAGGCAAGGGACAGGGTCCGCCGGGGAGCTGTTTTTT.

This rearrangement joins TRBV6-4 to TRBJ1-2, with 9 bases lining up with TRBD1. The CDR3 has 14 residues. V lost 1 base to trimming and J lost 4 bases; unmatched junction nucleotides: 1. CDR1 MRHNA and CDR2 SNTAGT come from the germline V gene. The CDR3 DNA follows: TGTGCCAGCAGTGACTGGGGACAGGGCTATGGCTACACCTTC. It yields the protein CASSDWGQGYGYTF.

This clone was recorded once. Here the CDR3 DNA reads TGCGCCAGCAGCTACTTGGACAGTCTAACTGGAAACACCATATATTTT. As protein: CASSYLDSLTGNTIYF. The genes are TRBV5-1 and TRBJ1-3, with a tentative D call TRBD1 (6 bases). Germline V gene sequence: CDR1 SGHRS, CDR2 YFSETQ. This CDR3 has 16 amino acids. Trimming left V 3 bases short and J 2 bases short, with 15 bases between.

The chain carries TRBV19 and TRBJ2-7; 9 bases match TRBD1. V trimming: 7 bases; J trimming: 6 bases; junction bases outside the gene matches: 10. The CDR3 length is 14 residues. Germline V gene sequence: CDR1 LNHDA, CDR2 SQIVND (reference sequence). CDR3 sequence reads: CASKPGQGNPEQYF. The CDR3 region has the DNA TGTGCCAGTAAACCGGGACAGGGTAACCCCGAGCAGTACTTC.

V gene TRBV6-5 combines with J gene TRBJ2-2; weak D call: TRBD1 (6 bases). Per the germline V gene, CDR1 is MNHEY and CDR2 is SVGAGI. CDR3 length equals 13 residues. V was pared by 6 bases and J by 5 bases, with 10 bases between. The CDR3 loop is CASSLQGTGELFF. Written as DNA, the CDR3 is TGTGCCAGCAGCCTACAGGGAACCGGGGAGCTGTTTTTT.

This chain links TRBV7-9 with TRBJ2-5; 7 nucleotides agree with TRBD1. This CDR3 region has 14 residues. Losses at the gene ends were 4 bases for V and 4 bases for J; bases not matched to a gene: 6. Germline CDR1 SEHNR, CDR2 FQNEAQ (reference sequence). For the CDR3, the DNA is TGTGCCAGCAGCTCCCCGACAGGGCCAGAGACCCAGTACTTC. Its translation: CASSSPTGPETQYF.

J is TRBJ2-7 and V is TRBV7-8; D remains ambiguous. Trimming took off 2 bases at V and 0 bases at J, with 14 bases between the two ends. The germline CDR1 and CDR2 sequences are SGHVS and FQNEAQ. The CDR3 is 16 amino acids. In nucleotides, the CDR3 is TGTGCCAGCAGCTTAATCCCCACAATCAGCTCCTACGAGCAGTACTTC. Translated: CASSLIPTISSYEQYF.

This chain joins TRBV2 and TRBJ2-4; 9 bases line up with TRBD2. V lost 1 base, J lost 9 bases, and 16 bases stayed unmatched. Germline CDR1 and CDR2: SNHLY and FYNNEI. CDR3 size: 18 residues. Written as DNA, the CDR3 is TGTGCCAGCAGTGAAGGAGAAGCGGGGGGATACATTGATGGCATTCAGTACTTC. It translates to CASSEGEAGGYIDGIQYF. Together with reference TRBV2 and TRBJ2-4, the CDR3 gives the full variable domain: EPEVTQTPSHQVTQMGQEVILRCVPISNHLYFYWYRQILGQKVEFLVSFYNNEISEKSEIFDDQFSVERPDGSNFTLKIRSTKLEDSAMYFCASSEGEAGGYIDGIQYFGAGTRLSVL.

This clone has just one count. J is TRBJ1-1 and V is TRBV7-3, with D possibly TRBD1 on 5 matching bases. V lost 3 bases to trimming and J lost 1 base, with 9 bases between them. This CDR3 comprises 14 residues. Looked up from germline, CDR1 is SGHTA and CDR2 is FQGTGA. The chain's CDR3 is CASSLGEENTEAFF. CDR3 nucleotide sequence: TGTGCCAGCAGCTTGGGGGAGGAGAACACTGAAGCTTTCTTT.

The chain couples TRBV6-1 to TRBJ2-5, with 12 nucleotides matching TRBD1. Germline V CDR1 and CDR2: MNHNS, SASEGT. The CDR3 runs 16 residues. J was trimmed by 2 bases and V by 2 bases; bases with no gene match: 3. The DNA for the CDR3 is TGTGCCAGCAGTGAATGGGGACAGGGGGCGCAAGAGACCCAGTACTTC. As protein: CASSEWGQGAQETQYF.

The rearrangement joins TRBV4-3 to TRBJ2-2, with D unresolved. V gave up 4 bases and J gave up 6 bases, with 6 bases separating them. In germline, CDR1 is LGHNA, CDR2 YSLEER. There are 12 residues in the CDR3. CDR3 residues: CASSLEAGELFF. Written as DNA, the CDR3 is TGCGCCAGCAGCCTAGAGGCCGGGGAGCTGTTTTTT.

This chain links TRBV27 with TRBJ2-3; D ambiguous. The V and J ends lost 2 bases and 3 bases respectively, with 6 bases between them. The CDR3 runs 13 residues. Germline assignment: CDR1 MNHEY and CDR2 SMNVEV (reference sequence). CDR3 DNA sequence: TGTGCCAGCAGTTTAGGGGATACAGATACGCAGTATTTT. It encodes CASSLGDTDTQYF.

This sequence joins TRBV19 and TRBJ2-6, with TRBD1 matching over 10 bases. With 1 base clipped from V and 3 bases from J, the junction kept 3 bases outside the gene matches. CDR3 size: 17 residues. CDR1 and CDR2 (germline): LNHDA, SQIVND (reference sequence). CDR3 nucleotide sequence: TGTGCCAGTAGTATAGCCGGGACAGGGGATGGGGCCAACGTCCTGACTTTC. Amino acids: CASSIAGTGDGANVLTF.

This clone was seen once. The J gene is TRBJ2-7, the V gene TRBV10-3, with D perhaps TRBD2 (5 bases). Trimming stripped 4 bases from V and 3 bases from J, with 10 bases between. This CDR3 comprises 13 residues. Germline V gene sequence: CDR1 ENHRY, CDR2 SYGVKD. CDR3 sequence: CAISAEGRYEQYF. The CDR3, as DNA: TGTGCCATCAGTGCCGAGGGCCGCTACGAGCAGTACTTC.

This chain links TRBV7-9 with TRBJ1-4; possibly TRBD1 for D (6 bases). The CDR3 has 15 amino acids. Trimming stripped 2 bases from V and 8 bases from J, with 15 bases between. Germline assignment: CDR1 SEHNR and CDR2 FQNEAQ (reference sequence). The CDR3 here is CASSLSRRGWEKLFF. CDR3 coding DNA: TGTGCCAGCAGCTTATCCCGCAGGGGTTGGGAAAAACTGTTTTTT.

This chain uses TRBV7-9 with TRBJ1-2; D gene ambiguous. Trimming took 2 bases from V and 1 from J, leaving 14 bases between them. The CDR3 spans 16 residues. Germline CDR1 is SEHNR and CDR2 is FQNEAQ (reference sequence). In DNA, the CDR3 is TGTGCCAGCAGCTTATCGCAGAGGATCGATAACTATGGCTACACCTTC. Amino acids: CASSLSQRIDNYGYTF.

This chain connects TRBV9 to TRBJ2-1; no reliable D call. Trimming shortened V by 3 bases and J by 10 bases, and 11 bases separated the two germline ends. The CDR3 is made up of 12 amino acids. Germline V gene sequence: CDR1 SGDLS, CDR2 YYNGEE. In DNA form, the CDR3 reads TGTGCCAGCAGCGGCCAAGGATACGAGCAGTTCTTC. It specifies CASSGQGYEQFF.

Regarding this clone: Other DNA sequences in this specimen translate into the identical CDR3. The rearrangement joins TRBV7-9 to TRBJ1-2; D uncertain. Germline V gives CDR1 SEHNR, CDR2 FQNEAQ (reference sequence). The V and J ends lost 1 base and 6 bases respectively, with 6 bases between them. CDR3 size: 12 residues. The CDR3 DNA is TGTGCCAGCAGCTTAGGTGGGGATGGCTACACCTTC. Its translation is CASSLGGDGYTF.

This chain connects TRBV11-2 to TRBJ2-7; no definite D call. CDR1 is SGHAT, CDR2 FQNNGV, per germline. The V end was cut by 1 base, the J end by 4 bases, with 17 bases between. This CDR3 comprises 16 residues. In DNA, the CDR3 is TGTGCCAGCAGCTTAGGAATGGCCTATCAGTTTTACGAGCAGTACTTC. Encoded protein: CASSLGMAYQFYEQYF.

CDR3 sequence: CAWSLLPLGADGYTF. CDR3 bases: TGTGCCTGGAGCCTCCTGCCGCTGGGGGCCGATGGCTACACCTTC. The chain has TRBV30 and TRBJ1-2; D might be TRBD1 (6 bases). Germline CDR1 is GTSNPN and CDR2 is SVGIG (reference sequence). The CDR3 loop spans 15 amino acids. The V end lost 3 bases, the J end lost 6 bases, and 20 bases lay between the germline ends.

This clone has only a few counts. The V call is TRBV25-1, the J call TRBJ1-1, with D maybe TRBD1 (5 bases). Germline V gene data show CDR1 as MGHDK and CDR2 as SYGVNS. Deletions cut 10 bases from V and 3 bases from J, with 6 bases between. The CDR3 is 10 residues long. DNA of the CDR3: TGTGCCACCAGGGACACTGAAGCTTTCTTT. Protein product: CATRDTEAFF.